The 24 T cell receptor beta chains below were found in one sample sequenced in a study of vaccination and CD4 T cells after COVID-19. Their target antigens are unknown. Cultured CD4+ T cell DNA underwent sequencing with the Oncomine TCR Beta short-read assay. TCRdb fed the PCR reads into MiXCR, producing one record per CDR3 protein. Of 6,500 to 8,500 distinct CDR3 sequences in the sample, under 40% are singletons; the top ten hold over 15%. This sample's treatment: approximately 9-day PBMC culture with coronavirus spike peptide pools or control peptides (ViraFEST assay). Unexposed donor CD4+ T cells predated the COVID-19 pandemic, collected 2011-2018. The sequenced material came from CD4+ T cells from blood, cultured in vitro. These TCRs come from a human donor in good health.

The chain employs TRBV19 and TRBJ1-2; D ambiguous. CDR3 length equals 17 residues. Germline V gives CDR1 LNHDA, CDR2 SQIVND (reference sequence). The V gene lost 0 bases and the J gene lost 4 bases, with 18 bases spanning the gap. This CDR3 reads CASSIDRRTVNFYGYTF. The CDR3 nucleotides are TGTGCCAGTAGTATAGATCGACGAACAGTCAACTTCTATGGCTACACCTTC.

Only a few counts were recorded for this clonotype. The CDR3 sequence is CASSIGRLAGQTRSYEQYF. The CDR3, as DNA: TGTGCCAGTAGTATTGGTCGTCTAGCGGGCCAAACGAGGTCCTACGAGCAGTACTTC. The chain is built from TRBV19 and TRBJ2-7; 8 bases map to TRBD2. CDR3 length: 19 residues. V lost 3 bases to trimming and J lost 1 base; unmatched junction nucleotides: 17. CDR1 is LNHDA, CDR2 SQIVND, per germline (reference sequence).

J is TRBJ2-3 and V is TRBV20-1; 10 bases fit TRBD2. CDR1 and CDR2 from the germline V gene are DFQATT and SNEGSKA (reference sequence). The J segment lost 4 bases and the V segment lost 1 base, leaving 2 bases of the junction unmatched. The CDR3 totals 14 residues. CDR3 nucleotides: TGCAGTGCTAGAGGAGCGGGGGGGCCAGATACGCAGTATTTT. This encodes CSARGAGGPDTQYF.

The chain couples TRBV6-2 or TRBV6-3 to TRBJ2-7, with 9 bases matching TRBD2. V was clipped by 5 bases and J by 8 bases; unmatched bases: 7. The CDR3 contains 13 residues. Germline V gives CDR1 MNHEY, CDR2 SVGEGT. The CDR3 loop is CASSTPGLAKQYF. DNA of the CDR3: TGTGCCAGCAGTACCCCGGGACTAGCAAAGCAGTACTTC.

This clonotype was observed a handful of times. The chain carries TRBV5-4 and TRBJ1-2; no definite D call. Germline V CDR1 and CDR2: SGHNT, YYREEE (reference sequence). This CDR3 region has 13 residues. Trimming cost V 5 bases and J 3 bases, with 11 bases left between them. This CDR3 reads CASSLPRDYGYTF. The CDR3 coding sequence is TGTGCCAGCAGTTTACCACGAGACTATGGCTACACCTTC.

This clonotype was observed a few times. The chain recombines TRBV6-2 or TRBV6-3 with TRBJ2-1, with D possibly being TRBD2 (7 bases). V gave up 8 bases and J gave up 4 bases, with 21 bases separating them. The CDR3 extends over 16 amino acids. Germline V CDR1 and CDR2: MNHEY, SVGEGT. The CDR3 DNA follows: TGTGCCAGCGCGACAGAGGGGGGGGGGAGATACAATGAGCAGTTCTTC. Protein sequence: CASATEGGGRYNEQFF.

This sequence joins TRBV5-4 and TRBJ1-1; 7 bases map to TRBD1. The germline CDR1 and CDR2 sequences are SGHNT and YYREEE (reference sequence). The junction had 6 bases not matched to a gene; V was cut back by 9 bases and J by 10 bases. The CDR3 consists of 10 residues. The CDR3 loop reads CAMGQLIAFF. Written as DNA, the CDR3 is TGTGCCATGGGACAGCTGATAGCTTTCTTT.

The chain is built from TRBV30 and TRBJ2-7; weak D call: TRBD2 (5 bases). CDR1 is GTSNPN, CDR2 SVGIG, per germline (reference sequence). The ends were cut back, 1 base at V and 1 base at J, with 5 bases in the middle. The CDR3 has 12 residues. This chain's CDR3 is CAWSGGSYEQYF. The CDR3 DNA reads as TGTGCCTGGAGTGGCGGGTCCTACGAGCAGTACTTC.

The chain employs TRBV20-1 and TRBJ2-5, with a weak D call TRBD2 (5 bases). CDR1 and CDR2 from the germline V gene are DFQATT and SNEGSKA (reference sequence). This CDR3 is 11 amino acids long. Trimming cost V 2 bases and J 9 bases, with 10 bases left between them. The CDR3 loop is CSARPSEAQYF. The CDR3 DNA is TGCAGTGCTAGACCTTCGGAGGCCCAGTACTTC.

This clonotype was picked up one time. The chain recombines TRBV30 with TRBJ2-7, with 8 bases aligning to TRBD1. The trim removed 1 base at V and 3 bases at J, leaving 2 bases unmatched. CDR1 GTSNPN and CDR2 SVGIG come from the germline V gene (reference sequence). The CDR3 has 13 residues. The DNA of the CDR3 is TGTGCCTGGAGTGCGGACAGGGACTACGAGCAGTACTTC. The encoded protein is CAWSADRDYEQYF.

Written as DNA, the CDR3 is TGTGCCAGCAGTTACACAGGGGGCGGCAATCAGCCCCAGCATTTT. Amino acid sequence: CASSYTGGGNQPQHF. The rearrangement links TRBV6-5 to TRBJ1-5; TRBD1 aligns across 9 bases. The trim removed 2 bases at V and 2 bases at J, leaving 1 base unmatched. The CDR3 consists of 15 residues. Per the germline V gene, CDR1 is MNHEY and CDR2 is SVGAGI.

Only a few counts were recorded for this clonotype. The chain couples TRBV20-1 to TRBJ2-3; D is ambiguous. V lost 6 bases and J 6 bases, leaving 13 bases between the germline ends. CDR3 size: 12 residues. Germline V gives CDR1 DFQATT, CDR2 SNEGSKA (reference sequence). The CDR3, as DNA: TGCAGTGCCTCACAGCATTCTGATACGCAGTATTTT. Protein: CSASQHSDTQYF.

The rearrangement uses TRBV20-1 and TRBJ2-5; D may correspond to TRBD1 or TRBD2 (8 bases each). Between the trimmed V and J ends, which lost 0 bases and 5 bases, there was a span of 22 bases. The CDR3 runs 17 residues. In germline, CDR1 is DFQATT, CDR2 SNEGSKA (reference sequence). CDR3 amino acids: CSARDPYSGDRRETQYF. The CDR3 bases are TGCAGTGCTAGAGATCCCTATAGCGGGGACAGGAGGGAGACCCAGTACTTC.

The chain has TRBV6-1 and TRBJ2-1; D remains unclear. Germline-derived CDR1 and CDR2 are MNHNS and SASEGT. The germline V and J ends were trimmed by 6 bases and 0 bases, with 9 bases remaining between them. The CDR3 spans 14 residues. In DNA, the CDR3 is TGTGCCAGCAGATCAGTGAGCTCCTACAATGAGCAGTTCTTC. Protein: CASRSVSSYNEQFF.

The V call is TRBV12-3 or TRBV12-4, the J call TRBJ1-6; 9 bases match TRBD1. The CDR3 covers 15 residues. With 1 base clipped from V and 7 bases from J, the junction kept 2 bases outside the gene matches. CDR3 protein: CASSLGGTGNSPLHF. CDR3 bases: TGTGCCAGCAGTTTAGGGGGGACAGGGAATTCACCCCTCCACTTT.

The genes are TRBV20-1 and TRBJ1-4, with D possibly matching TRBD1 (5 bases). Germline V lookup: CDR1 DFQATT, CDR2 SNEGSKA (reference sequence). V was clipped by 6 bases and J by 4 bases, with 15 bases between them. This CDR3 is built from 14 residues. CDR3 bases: TGCAGTGCCTTACGGGGGGAGGTTAATGAAAAACTGTTTTTT. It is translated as CSALRGEVNEKLFF.

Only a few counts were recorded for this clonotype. CDR3 in DNA: TGTGCCAGCAGTCCCCATCCGGGTGGCGAGCAGTACTTC. It translates to CASSPHPGGEQYF. V usage is TRBV6-1 and J usage is TRBJ2-7; no definite D call. The CDR3 covers 13 residues. Germline assignment: CDR1 MNHNS and CDR2 SASEGT. V was pared by 5 bases and J by 6 bases, with 14 bases between.

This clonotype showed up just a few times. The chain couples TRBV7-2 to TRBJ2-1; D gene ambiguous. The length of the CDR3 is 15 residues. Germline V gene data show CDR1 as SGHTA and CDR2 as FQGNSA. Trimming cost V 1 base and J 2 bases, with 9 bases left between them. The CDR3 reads CASSLGRRTYNEQFF. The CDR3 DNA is TGTGCCAGCAGCTTAGGGAGAAGAACCTACAATGAGCAGTTCTTC.

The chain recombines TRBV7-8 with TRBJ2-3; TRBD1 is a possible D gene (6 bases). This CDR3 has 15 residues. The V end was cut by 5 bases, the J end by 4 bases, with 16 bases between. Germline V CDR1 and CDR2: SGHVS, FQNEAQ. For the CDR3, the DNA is TGTGCCAGCAGCGTCCAGGGGCTGAAATCAGATACGCAGTATTTT. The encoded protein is CASSVQGLKSDTQYF.

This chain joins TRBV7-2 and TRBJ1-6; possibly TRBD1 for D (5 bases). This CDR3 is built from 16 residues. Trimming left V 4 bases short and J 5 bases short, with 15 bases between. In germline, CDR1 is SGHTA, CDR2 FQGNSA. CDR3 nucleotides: TGTGCCAGCAGCTCCCCGGGGGGGGGGAATAATTCACCCCTCCACTTT. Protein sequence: CASSSPGGGNNSPLHF.

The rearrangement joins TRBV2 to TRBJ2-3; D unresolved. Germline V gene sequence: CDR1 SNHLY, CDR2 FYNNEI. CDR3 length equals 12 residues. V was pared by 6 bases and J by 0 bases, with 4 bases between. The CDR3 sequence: CASRISTDTQYF. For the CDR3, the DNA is TGTGCCAGCAGAATTAGCACAGATACGCAGTATTTT.

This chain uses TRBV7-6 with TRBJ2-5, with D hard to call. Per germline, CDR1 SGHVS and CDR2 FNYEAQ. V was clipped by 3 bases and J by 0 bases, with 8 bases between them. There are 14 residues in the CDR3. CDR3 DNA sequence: TGTGCCAGCAGCTTGGGCAGTTACCAAGAGACCCAGTACTTC. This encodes CASSLGSYQETQYF.

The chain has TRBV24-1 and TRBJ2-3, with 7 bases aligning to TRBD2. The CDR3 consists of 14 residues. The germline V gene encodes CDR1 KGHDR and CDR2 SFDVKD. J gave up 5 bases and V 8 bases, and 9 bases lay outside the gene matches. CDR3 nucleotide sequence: TGTGCCACCATGAACAGCGGGGTTGGAGATACGCAGTATTTT. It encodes CATMNSGVGDTQYF.

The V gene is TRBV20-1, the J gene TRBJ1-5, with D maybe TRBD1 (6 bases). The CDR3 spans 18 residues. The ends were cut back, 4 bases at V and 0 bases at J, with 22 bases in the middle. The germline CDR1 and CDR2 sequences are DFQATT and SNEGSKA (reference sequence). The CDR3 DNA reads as TGCAGTGCTATTTCAGGGGAAGCGCGGGTCTATAGCAATCAGCCCCAGCATTTT. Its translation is CSAISGEARVYSNQPQHF.